Presented here are 25 T cell receptor beta chains from one specimen sequenced in a study of blood T cell repertoires in COVID-19. Assay: immunoSEQ multiplex PCR; the TCRdb copy retains only in-frame clones and omits some. The sample lists 150,000 to 180,000 clones; roughly 89% were seen once. Source material: peripheral blood. Receptors originate from a man aged 50-59 years with acute or convalescent COVID-19.

A remark on this clone: Other DNA sequences of this sample code for an identical CDR3. CDR3 sequence: CASSFLENTEAFF. In nucleotides, the CDR3 is TGTGCCAGCAGTTTTCTAGAGAACACTGAAGCTTTCTTT. This chain links TRBV28 with TRBJ1-1; D not resolved. CDR1 MDHEN and CDR2 SYDVKM come from the germline V gene. V lost 3 bases to trimming and J lost 1 base, with 6 bases between them. There are 13 residues in the CDR3.

This chain joins TRBV10-1 and TRBJ2-3, with 9 bases lining up with TRBD1. With 10 bases clipped from V and 3 bases from J, the junction kept 8 bases outside the gene matches. Germline V gene data show CDR1 as WNHNN and CDR2 as SYGVQD (reference sequence). This CDR3 has 14 amino acids. This chain's CDR3 is CATGPGQGTDTQYF. Written as DNA, the CDR3 is TGCGCCACCGGCCCTGGACAGGGGACAGATACGCAGTATTTT.

This chain links TRBV5-1 with TRBJ1-2; TRBD1 matches at 8 bases. This CDR3 region has 17 residues. From germline, CDR1 is SGHRS and CDR2 YFSETQ. With 0 bases clipped from V and 4 bases from J, the junction kept 11 bases outside the gene matches. The CDR3 DNA is TGCGCCAGCAGCTTGGCTGAAAGCAGGGGGCTGGGCTATGGCTACACCTTC. It translates to CASSLAESRGLGYGYTF.

This clone came up a few times. This chain joins TRBV7-9 and TRBJ1-2; no reliable D call. Germline CDR1 SEHNR, CDR2 FQNEAQ (reference sequence). Trimming stripped 5 bases from V and 3 bases from J, with 7 bases between. The CDR3 covers 12 residues. The CDR3 protein is CASSPADYGYTF. The DNA of the CDR3 is TGTGCCAGCAGCCCAGCGGACTATGGCTACACCTTC.

The chain employs TRBV27 and TRBJ2-2; maybe TRBD1 (6 bases). The CDR3 is 17 amino acids. The V and J ends lost 3 bases and 0 bases respectively, with 14 bases between them. Germline CDR1 reads MNHEY; CDR2 reads SMNVEV (reference sequence). The CDR3 spells CASSFLGQSSNTGELFF. The CDR3 DNA reads TGTGCCAGCAGTTTTCTAGGACAGTCTTCGAACACCGGGGAGCTGTTTTTT.

The chain couples TRBV2 to TRBJ1-5; the match to TRBD1 covers 9 bases. CDR1 and CDR2 from the germline V gene are SNHLY and FYNNEI. CDR3 length: 16 amino acids. J gave up 5 bases and V 0 bases, and 5 bases lay outside the gene matches. This CDR3 reads CASSEALGQGYQPQHF. CDR3 DNA: TGTGCCAGCAGTGAAGCCCTGGGACAGGGCTATCAGCCCCAGCATTTT.

The chain employs TRBV7-9 and TRBJ2-5; 9 nucleotides match TRBD2. The CDR3 is 15 amino acids. Germline V gene sequence: CDR1 SEHNR, CDR2 FQNEAQ (reference sequence). V dropped 1 base and J dropped 5; count of bases not matched to a gene: 5. CDR3: CASSLGVSGSETQYF. CDR3 coding DNA: TGTGCCAGCAGCTTAGGGGTTAGCGGGAGCGAGACCCAGTACTTC.

V usage is TRBV30 and J usage is TRBJ1-1; 8 bases agree with TRBD1. CDR3 size: 14 residues. Trimming took 0 bases from V and 5 from J; bases not matched to a gene: 5. Germline V gene sequence: CDR1 GTSNPN, CDR2 SVGIG (reference sequence). CDR3 bases: TGTGCCTGGAGTGTCAGAGACAGGGGAACTGAAGCTTTCTTT. Translation: CAWSVRDRGTEAFF.

This clone was found once. The rearrangement uses TRBV11-2 and TRBJ2-1, with TRBD1 identical over 7 bases. The germline gives CDR1 SGHAT, CDR2 FQNNGV. The CDR3 consists of 16 residues. V shed 1 base and J 11 bases; nucleotides not matched to a gene: 14. CDR3 in DNA: TGTGCCAGCAGCTTAGTTAGCCGGACAGGCCCTAGTAAGCAGTTCTTC. Translation: CASSLVSRTGPSKQFF.

This chain uses TRBV9 with TRBJ2-7; D not resolved. CDR3 length: 14 residues. The ends were cut back, 4 bases at V and 0 bases at J, with 11 bases in the middle. Germline assignment: CDR1 SGDLS and CDR2 YYNGEE. In DNA form, the CDR3 reads TGTGCCAGCAGCCCACTAACAAGCTCCTACGAGCAGTACTTC. Translated: CASSPLTSSYEQYF.

The chain combines TRBV29-1 with TRBJ1-4; D is unclear. The CDR3 length is 15 residues. The germline V gene encodes CDR1 SQVTM and CDR2 ANQGSEA. Trimming left V 4 bases short and J 0 bases short, with 12 bases between. CDR3 nucleotide sequence: TGCAGCGTTGGCAAGGGAGGGTCAACTAATGAAAAACTGTTTTTT. This sequence encodes CSVGKGGSTNEKLFF.

The J gene is TRBJ2-2, the V gene TRBV9; tentatively, D is TRBD1 (6 bases). CDR1 is SGDLS and CDR2 is YYNGEE in the germline V gene. The CDR3 is 17 residues long. Trimming left V 3 bases short and J 0 bases short, with 15 bases between. DNA of the CDR3: TGTGCCAGCAGCGACGGCCGGGACATCGCGAACACCGGGGAGCTGTTTTTT. Amino acid sequence: CASSDGRDIANTGELFF.

The chain links TRBV19 to TRBJ2-3; D is possibly TRBD1 (6 bases). In germline, CDR1 is LNHDA, CDR2 SQIVND (reference sequence). This CDR3 contains 19 residues. Trimming shortened V by 6 bases and J by 2 bases, and 27 bases separated the two germline ends. The CDR3 protein is CASSPTFLDRRYNTDTQYF. The CDR3 region has the DNA TGTGCCAGTAGCCCCACGTTTTTAGACAGGCGGTACAACACAGATACGCAGTATTTT.

The table lists this clone with a few counts. This chain uses TRBV27 with TRBJ2-2; 10 positions agree with TRBD1. The CDR3 consists of 17 residues. The V gene end was trimmed by 0 bases and the J gene end by 3 bases; junction bases not matched to a gene: 4. Germline loops: CDR1 MNHEY, CDR2 SMNVEV (reference sequence). In nucleotides, the CDR3 is TGTGCCAGCAGTTTATCAGTAGGGACAGGGGACACCGGGGAGCTGTTTTTT. Its translation: CASSLSVGTGDTGELFF.

V usage is TRBV30 and J usage is TRBJ1-1, with a tentative D call TRBD1 (6 bases). The CDR3 is made up of 15 amino acids. Trimming removed 3 bases from V and 1 base from J, with 15 bases in between. CDR1 is GTSNPN, CDR2 SVGIG, per germline (reference sequence). CDR3 in DNA: TGTGCCTGGAGGGCCGGGGGGACACCGAACACTGAAGCTTTCTTT. Its protein is CAWRAGGTPNTEAFF.

The chain links TRBV28 to TRBJ2-1; 14 bases map to TRBD2. The length of the CDR3 is 18 residues. Germline loops: CDR1 MDHEN, CDR2 SYDVKM. The junction had 19 bases not matched to a gene; V was cut back by 3 bases and J by 15 bases. The CDR3 DNA reads as TGTGCCAGCAGTTTCCCATCCGGGACTAGCGGGAGTTCTCGTGGGTGGTTCTTC. Protein sequence: CASSFPSGTSGSSRGWFF.

V and J are TRBV27 and TRBJ2-2; 8 bases match TRBD1. V shed 4 bases, J shed 6 bases, and the junction held 7 bases outside the gene matches. Germline lookup yields CDR1 MNHEY and CDR2 SMNVEV (reference sequence). The CDR3 is 15 residues long. The CDR3 nucleotides are TGTGCCAGCAGTTCTCGACAGGGGAGAGCCGGGGAGCTGTTTTTT. Protein product: CASSSRQGRAGELFF.

J is TRBJ2-7 and V is TRBV13; 9 bases line up with TRBD2. J was trimmed by 0 bases and V by 6 bases; bases with no gene match: 12. The CDR3 is made up of 17 amino acids. CDR1 is PRHDT and CDR2 is FYEKMQ in the germline V gene (reference sequence). CDR3 nucleotides: TGTGCCAGCAGTGCGGGGACTAGCTTTACCTACTCCTACGAGCAGTACTTC. This codes for CASSAGTSFTYSYEQYF.

This chain links TRBV9 with TRBJ1-1; the D is unclear. V was trimmed by 4 bases and J by 5 bases, leaving 6 bases between them. The CDR3 extends over 11 amino acids. The germline CDR1 and CDR2 sequences are SGDLS and YYNGEE. The CDR3 nucleotides read TGTGCCAGCAGCCCAATTACTGAAGCTTTCTTT. This encodes CASSPITEAFF.

J is TRBJ1-1 and V is TRBV7-9; D is unclear. With 1 base removed from V and 10 bases from J, the gap between germline ends came to 10 bases. Per the germline V gene, CDR1 is SEHNR and CDR2 is FQNEAQ (reference sequence). The CDR3 covers 12 residues. The CDR3 bases are TGTGCCAGCAGCTTAGAAGCGGGTCCAGCTTTCTTT. Encoded protein: CASSLEAGPAFF.

CDR3 amino acids: CASMYRGTDTQYF. As DNA, the CDR3 is TGTGCCAGCATGTACAGGGGCACAGATACGCAGTATTTT. The chain employs TRBV5-4 and TRBJ2-3; a weak D match, TRBD1 (6 bases). V gave up 6 bases and J gave up 1 base, with 9 bases separating them. Germline CDR1 and CDR2: SGHNT and YYREEE (reference sequence). The CDR3 is 13 amino acids. Based on the CDR3 plus reference TRBV5-4 and TRBJ2-3, the full variable domain is ETGVTQSPTHLIKTRGQQVTLRCSSQSGHNTVSWYQQALGQGPQFIFQYYREEENGRGNFPPRFSGLQFPNYSSELNVNALELDDSALYLCASMYRGTDTQYFGPGTRLTVL.

The count of this clone is one. The chain links TRBV27 to TRBJ1-1; TRBD1 agrees at 8 bases. Germline V CDR1 and CDR2: MNHEY, SMNVEV (reference sequence). The CDR3 runs to 13 residues. Germline trimming cut 2 bases from V and 6 bases from J; bases unmatched to any gene: 2. CDR3 amino acids: CASSLAGGSEAFF. In DNA, the CDR3 is TGTGCCAGCAGTTTAGCAGGGGGCTCTGAAGCTTTCTTT.

J is TRBJ2-2 and V is TRBV4-2; a weak D match, TRBD1 (6 bases). V shed 3 bases and J shed 1 base, with 12 bases lying between them. The CDR3 is 16 residues long. Per germline, CDR1 LGHNA and CDR2 YNFKEQ. The CDR3 coding sequence is TGTGCCAGCAGCCACATGACGGGACAGAACACCGGGGAGCTGTTTTTT. Translated: CASSHMTGQNTGELFF.

The chain has TRBV7-9 and TRBJ2-2; TRBD1 matches 10 bases. Looked up from germline, CDR1 is SEHNR and CDR2 is FQNEAQ (reference sequence). V gave up 6 bases and J gave up 7 bases; unmatched junction bases: 8. CDR3 size: 15 residues. CDR3 sequence (DNA): TGTGCCAGCAGATTTGACAGGGGGCCGAACGGGGAGCTGTTTTTT. Residues: CASRFDRGPNGELFF.

The rearrangement joins TRBV14 to TRBJ2-3, with D possibly TRBD1 on 6 matching bases. This CDR3 has 17 amino acids. CDR1 SGHDN and CDR2 FVKESK come from the germline V gene. The germline V and J ends were trimmed by 2 bases and 3 bases, with 18 bases remaining between them. DNA of the CDR3: TGTGCCAGCAGCCAACCGAGGGGGTACAAAGGGACAGATACGCAGTATTTT. This encodes CASSQPRGYKGTDTQYF.